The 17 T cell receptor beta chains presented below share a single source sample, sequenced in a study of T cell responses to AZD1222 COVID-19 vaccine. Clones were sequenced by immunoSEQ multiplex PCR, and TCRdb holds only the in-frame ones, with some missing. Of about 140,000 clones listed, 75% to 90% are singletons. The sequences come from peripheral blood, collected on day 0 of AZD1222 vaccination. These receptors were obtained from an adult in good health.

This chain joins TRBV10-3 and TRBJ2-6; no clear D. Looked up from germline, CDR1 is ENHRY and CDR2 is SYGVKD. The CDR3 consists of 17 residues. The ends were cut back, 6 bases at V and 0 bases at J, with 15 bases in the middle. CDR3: CAIRDQVSYSGANVLTF. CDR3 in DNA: TGTGCCATCAGGGACCAGGTCTCCTACTCTGGGGCCAACGTCCTGACTTTC.

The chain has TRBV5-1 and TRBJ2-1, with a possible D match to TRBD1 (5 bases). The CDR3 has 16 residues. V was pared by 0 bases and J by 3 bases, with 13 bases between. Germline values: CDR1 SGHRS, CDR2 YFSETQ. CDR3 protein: CASSLVRGADYNEQFF. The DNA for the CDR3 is TGCGCCAGCAGCTTGGTAAGGGGCGCAGACTACAATGAGCAGTTCTTC.

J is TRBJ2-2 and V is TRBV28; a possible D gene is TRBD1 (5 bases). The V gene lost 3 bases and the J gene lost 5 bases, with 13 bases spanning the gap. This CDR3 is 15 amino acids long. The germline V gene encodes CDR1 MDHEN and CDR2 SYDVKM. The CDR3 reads CASSFRQGRTGELFF. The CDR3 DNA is TGTGCCAGCAGTTTCAGGCAGGGTCGGACCGGGGAGCTGTTTTTT.

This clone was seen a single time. Here the CDR3 DNA reads TGTGCCAGCAGCTTCCAAGGGGCAGGTTCTTATCAGCCCCAGCATTTT. This encodes CASSFQGAGSYQPQHF. The V and J genes are TRBV13 and TRBJ1-5; D may be TRBD1 (5 bases). This CDR3 has 16 residues. V was pared by 3 bases and J by 5 bases, with 17 bases between. Germline V gene sequence: CDR1 PRHDT, CDR2 FYEKMQ (reference sequence).

The chain's CDR3 is CASSAGQTLVSHEQYF. The CDR3 nucleotides are TGTGCCAGCAGTGCGGGACAGACGCTAGTTTCCCACGAGCAGTACTTC. The V call is TRBV27, the J call TRBJ2-7; a possible D gene is TRBD1 (7 bases). In germline, CDR1 is MNHEY, CDR2 SMNVEV (reference sequence). Trimming removed 5 bases at V and 5 bases at J, with 22 bases between. The CDR3 is made up of 16 amino acids.

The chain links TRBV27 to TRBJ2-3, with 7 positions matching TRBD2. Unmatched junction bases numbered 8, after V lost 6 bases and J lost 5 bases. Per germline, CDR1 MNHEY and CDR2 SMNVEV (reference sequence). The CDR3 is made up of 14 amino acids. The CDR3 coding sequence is TGTGCCAGCAGCCGACTAGCCGTCGAAGATACGCAGTATTTT. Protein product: CASSRLAVEDTQYF.

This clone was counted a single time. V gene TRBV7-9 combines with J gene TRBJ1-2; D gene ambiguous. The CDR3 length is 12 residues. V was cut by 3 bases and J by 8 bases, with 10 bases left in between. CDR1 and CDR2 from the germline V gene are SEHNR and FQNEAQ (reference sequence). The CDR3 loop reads CASSFQDRGYTF. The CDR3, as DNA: TGTGCCAGCAGCTTCCAAGACCGAGGCTACACCTTC. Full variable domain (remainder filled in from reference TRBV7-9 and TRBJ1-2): DTGVSQNPRHKITKRGQNVTFRCDPISEHNRLYWYRQTLGQGPEFLTYFQNEAQLEKSRLLSDRFSAERPKGSFSTLEIQRTEQGDSAMYLCASSFQDRGYTFGSGTRLTVV.

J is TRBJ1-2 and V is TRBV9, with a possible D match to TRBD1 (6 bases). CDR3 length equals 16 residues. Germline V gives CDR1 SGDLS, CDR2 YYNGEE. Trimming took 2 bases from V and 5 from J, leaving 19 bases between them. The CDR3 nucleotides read TGTGCCAGCAGCGTTGGGGACACAGGGTCTCAGTATGGCTACACCTTC. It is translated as CASSVGDTGSQYGYTF.

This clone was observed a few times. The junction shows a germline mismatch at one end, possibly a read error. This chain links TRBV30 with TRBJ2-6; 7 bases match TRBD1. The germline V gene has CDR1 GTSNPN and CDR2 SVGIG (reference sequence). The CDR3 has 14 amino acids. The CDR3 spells CAWSFGQGVNVLTF. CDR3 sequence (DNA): TGTGCCTGGAGTTTCGGGCAGGGGGTCAACGTCCTGACTTTC.

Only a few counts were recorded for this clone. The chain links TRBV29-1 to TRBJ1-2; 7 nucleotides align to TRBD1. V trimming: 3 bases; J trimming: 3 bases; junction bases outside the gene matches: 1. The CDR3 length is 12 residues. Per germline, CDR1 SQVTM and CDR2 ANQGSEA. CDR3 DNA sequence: TGCAGCGTTGAGGACAGGTACTATGGCTACACCTTC. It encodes CSVEDRYYGYTF.

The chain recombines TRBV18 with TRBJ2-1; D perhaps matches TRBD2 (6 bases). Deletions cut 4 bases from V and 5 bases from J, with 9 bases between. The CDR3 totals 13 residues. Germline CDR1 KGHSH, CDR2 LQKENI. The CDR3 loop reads CASSRGMNNEQFF. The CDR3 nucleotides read TGTGCCAGCTCACGCGGGATGAACAATGAGCAGTTCTTC.

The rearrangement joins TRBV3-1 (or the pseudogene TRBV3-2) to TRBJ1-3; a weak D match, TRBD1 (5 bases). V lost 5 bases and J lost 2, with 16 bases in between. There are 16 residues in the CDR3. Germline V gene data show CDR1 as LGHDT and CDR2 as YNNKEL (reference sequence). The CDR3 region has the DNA TGTGCCAGCAGCGAAAGACCGACAGTTACTGGAAACACCATATATTTT. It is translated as CASSERPTVTGNTIYF.

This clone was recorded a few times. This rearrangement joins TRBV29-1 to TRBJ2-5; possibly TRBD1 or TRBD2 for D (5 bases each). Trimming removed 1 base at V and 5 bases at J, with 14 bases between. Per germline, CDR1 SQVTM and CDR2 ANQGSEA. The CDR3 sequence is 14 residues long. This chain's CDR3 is CSVEGQGVGETQYF. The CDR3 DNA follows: TGCAGCGTTGAAGGGCAGGGAGTAGGGGAGACCCAGTACTTC. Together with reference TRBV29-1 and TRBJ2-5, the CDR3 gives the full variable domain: SAVISQKPSRDICQRGTSLTIQCQVDSQVTMMFWYRQQPGQSLTLIATANQGSEATYESGFVIDKFPISRPNLTFSTLTVSNMSPEDSSIYLCSVEGQGVGETQYFGPGTRLLVL.

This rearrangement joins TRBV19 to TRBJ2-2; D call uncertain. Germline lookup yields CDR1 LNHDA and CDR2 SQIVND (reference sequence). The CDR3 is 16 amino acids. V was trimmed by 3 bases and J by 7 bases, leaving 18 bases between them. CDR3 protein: CASSIEAGRRSGELFF. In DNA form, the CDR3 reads TGTGCCAGTAGTATCGAGGCCGGACGAAGGAGCGGGGAGCTGTTTTTT. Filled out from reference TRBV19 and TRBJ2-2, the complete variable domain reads DGGITQSPKYLFRKEGQNVTLSCEQNLNHDAMYWYRQDPGQGLRLIYYSQIVNDFQKGDIAEGYSVSREKKESFPLTVTSAQKNPTAFYLCASSIEAGRRSGELFFGEGSRLTVL.

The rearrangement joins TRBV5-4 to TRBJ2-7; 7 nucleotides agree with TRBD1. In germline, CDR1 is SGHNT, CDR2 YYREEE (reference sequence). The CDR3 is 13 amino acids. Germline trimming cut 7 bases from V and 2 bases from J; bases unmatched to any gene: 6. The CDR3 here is CASSTGNTYEQYF. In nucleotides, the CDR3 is TGTGCCAGCTCGACAGGGAATACCTACGAGCAGTACTTC.

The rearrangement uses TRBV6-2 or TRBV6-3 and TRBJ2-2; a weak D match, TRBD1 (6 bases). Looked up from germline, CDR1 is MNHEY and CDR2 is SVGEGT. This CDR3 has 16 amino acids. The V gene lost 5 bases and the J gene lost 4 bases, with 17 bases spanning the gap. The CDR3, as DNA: TGTGCCAGCAGTGGGGAAAGACAGGAAATCACCGGGGAGCTGTTTTTT. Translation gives CASSGERQEITGELFF.

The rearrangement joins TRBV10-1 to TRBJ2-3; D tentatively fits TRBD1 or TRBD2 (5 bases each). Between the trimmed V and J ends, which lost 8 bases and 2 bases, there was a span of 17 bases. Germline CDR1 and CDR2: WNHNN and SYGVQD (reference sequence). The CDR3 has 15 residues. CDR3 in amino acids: CASSNWDGPTDTQYF. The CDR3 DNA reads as TGCGCCAGCTCCAACTGGGACGGACCCACAGATACGCAGTATTTT.